A selection of T cell receptor beta chains follows, all from one sample in a study of cytomegalovirus exposure and HLA in healthy donors. TCRdb's copy holds only in-frame clones and misses some; the assay was immunoSEQ multiplex PCR. The sample has under 140,000 clones, roughly 78% seen once. Sequenced: PBMCs. The source is a woman aged 25 to 45 in good health and CMV-seronegative. Both conserved end residues are part of each CDR3. The order of the fields is J gene, D gene, clone size, V gene, CDR3 protein, CDR3 DNA. A D gene is named only where the DNA matches it firmly. The size field is filled for only some rows; it gives once, few, many or a size class.

>TRBJ1-5|TRBD1|-|TRBV5-1
CASSLGTGKQPQHF
TGCGCCAGCAGCTTGGGGACAGGGAAGCAGCCCCAGCATTTT
>TRBJ2-3|-|-|TRBV5-6
CASSSREGTDTQYF
TGTGCCAGCAGCTCCAGGGAGGGCACAGATACGCAGTATTTT
>TRBJ2-1|TRBD2|-|TRBV19
CASTLSGSSYNEQFF
TGTGCCAGTACACTAAGCGGGAGCTCCTACAATGAGCAGTTCTTC
>TRBJ2-1|TRBD1|-|TRBV28
CASSLFGQGALRSYNEQFF
TGTGCCAGCAGTTTATTCGGACAGGGGGCTCTCCGATCCTACAATGAGCAGTTCTTC
>TRBJ1-1|-|-|TRBV30
CAWSIGGATEAFF
TGTGCCTGGAGTATAGGGGGGGCCACTGAAGCTTTCTTT
>TRBJ2-5|TRBD2|-|TRBV28
CARRKTAGGTRETQYF
TGTGCCAGGCGTAAAACAGCGGGAGGGACCCGGGAGACCCAGTACTTC
>TRBJ1-5|-|-|TRBV7-8
CASSLEPGDQPQHF
TGTGCCAGCAGCTTAGAGCCGGGGGATCAGCCCCAGCATTTT
>TRBJ2-1|-|-|TRBV2
CASTAGPFSNEQFF
TGTGCCAGCACCGCGGGCCCCTTCTCCAATGAGCAGTTCTTC
>TRBJ1-1|-|-|TRBV11-2
CASSSQTGNTEAFF
TGTGCCAGCAGCTCCCAGACGGGGAACACTGAAGCTTTCTTT
>TRBJ1-4|TRBD1|-|TRBV5-1
CASSWKGANEKLFF
TGCGCCAGCAGCTGGAAGGGGGCAAATGAAAAACTGTTTTTT
>TRBJ2-2|-|-|TRBV9
CASSVVGVTGELFF
TGTGCCAGCAGCGTAGTCGGGGTCACCGGGGAGCTGTTTTTT
>TRBJ2-7|TRBD2|medium-sized|TRBV4-2
CASSQESTSAANEQYF
TGTGCCAGCAGCCAAGAGAGTACTAGCGCAGCCAACGAGCAGTACTTC
>TRBJ1-2|TRBD1|-|TRBV18
CASSPPGQGVYTF
TGTGCCAGCTCACCCCCGGGACAGGGTGTCTACACCTTC
>TRBJ2-1|-|once|TRBV6-1
CASSEAVSSYNEQFF
TGTGCCAGCAGTGAAGCGGTGAGCTCCTACAATGAGCAGTTCTTC
>TRBJ2-1|TRBD1|-|TRBV13
CASSYGQGSGHEQFF
TGTGCCAGCAGCTACGGACAGGGATCGGGACATGAGCAGTTCTTC
>TRBJ2-3|-|-|TRBV6-5
CASSSTDTQYF
TGTGCCAGCAGTTCGACAGATACGCAGTATTTT
>TRBJ2-5|-|-|TRBV29-1
CSVGRGAGQETQYF
TGCAGCGTAGGCAGGGGGGCAGGGCAAGAGACCCAGTACTTC
>TRBJ1-2|-|few|TRBV7-2
CASSLAQGGNYGYTF
TGTGCCAGCAGCTTAGCACAGGGCGGCAACTATGGCTACACCTTC
>TRBJ1-2|-|-|TRBV4-3
CASSQEQTLNYGYTF
TGCGCCAGCAGCCAGGAGCAGACGTTGAACTATGGCTACACCTTC
>TRBJ2-3|-|-|TRBV5-6
CASSPVGLGNTDTQYF
TGTGCCAGCAGCCCCGTCGGACTGGGAAACACAGATACGCAGTATTTT
>TRBJ2-3|TRBD2|-|TRBV11-2
CASSLAGGRDTQYF
TGTGCCAGCAGCTTAGCGGGGGGGCGAGATACGCAGTATTTT
>TRBJ2-7|TRBD2|-|TRBV27
CASSFSSGRYEQYF
TGTGCCAGCAGTTTTTCTAGCGGGAGATATGAGCAGTACTTC
>TRBJ2-1|-|-|TRBV5-6
CASSFSGSDYNEQFF
TGTGCCAGCAGCTTTTCAGGGTCGGACTACAATGAGCAGTTCTTC
>TRBJ1-4|-|-|TRBV4-3
CASSQDAGGGEKLFF
TGCGCCAGCAGCCAAGACGCGGGGGGCGGAGAAAAACTGTTTTTT
>TRBJ2-1|TRBD2|-|TRBV5-8
CASTLAGAGNEQFF
TGTGCCTCCACCCTAGCGGGAGCTGGTAATGAGCAGTTCTTC
>TRBJ1-2|TRBD1|-|TRBV6-6
CASSDRGRNGYTF
TGTGCCAGCAGTGACAGGGGGCGGAATGGCTACACCTTC
>TRBJ1-6|TRBD1|-|TRBV30
CAWSGGQGPNSPLHF
TGTGCCTGGAGTGGGGGACAGGGACCGAATTCACCCCTCCACTTT
>TRBJ2-7|-|-|TRBV7-8
CASLPTPAIGTYEQYF
TGTGCCAGCTTACCAACCCCAGCGATCGGAACCTACGAGCAGTACTTC
>TRBJ2-7|TRBD2|-|TRBV7-2
CASGDYYEQYF
TGTGCCAGCGGGGACTACTACGAGCAGTACTTC
>TRBJ1-1|-|-|TRBV25-1
CASNNLQAEAFF
TGTGCCAGCAATAACCTCCAGGCTGAAGCTTTCTTT
>TRBJ2-7|TRBD1|-|TRBV9
CASSETGGSYEQYF
TGTGCCAGCAGCGAGACAGGGGGGTCCTACGAGCAGTACTTC
>TRBJ1-1|TRBD1|-|TRBV11-3
CASSPGGLGTEAFF
TGTGCCAGCAGTCCAGGGGGCTTGGGCACTGAAGCTTTCTTT
>TRBJ1-1|TRBD1|-|TRBV6-5
CASSPWTGLNTEAFF
TGTGCCAGCAGTCCTTGGACAGGTTTGAACACTGAAGCTTTCTTT
>TRBJ2-7|-|-|TRBV27
CASSLDSSYEQYF
TGTGCCAGCAGCTTGGACAGTTCCTACGAGCAGTACTTC
>TRBJ2-7|TRBD1|few|TRBV6-5
CASSYQRSTGVYEQYF
TGTGCCAGCAGTTACCAACGTTCGACAGGGGTCTACGAGCAGTACTTC
>TRBJ1-6|-|-|TRBV7-2
CASSFPGNSPLHF
TGTGCCAGCAGCTTCCCGGGTAATTCACCCCTCCACTTT
>TRBJ2-1|TRBD2|-|TRBV2
CASSGGGRGPNYNEQFF
TGTGCCAGCAGTGGAGGCGGGAGGGGCCCAAACTACAATGAGCAGTTCTTC
>TRBJ1-1|-|-|TRBV11-2
CASSLPYTEAFF
TGTGCCAGCAGCTTACCTTACACTGAAGCTTTCTTT
>TRBJ1-1|-|-|TRBV30
CAWRDYTSEAFF
TGTGCCTGGAGAGATTATACCTCCGAGGCTTTCTTT
>TRBJ1-1|-|few|TRBV27
CASRRGGMNTEAFF
TGTGCCAGTCGAAGGGGAGGTATGAACACTGAAGCTTTCTTT
>TRBJ2-3|-|-|TRBV27
CASSPSTDTQYF
TGTGCCAGCAGTCCGAGCACAGATACGCAGTATTTT
>TRBJ2-6|TRBD1|-|TRBV2
CASSDLILQGRSSGANVLTF
TGTGCCAGCAGCGATCTCATTTTACAGGGGAGAAGCTCTGGGGCCAACGTCCTGACTTTC
>TRBJ2-2|TRBD2|-|TRBV4-3
CASSREVLADSNTGELFF
TGCGCCAGCAGCCGAGAGGTCCTAGCGGACTCGAACACCGGGGAGCTGTTTTTT
>TRBJ1-1|-|-|TRBV29-1
CSVGGGGANTEAFF
TGCAGCGTTGGGGGGGGAGGGGCGAACACTGAAGCTTTCTTT
>TRBJ2-2|-|-|TRBV11-3
CASSLGRGTGELFF
TGTGCCAGCAGCTTAGGGCGAGGCACCGGGGAGCTGTTTTTT
>TRBJ1-5|-|-|TRBV27
CASGPDSSNQPQHF
TGTGCCAGTGGCCCGGACAGTAGCAATCAGCCCCAGCATTTT
>TRBJ1-3|TRBD1|-|TRBV6-5
CASSFPDRGTGNTIYF
TGTGCCAGCAGTTTTCCGGACAGGGGAACTGGAAACACCATATATTTT
>TRBJ1-1|-|-|TRBV10-3
CAARSNTEAFF
TGTGCCGCTAGATCGAACACTGAAGCTTTCTTT
>TRBJ2-3|-|-|TRBV11-3
CASSLYGRNTDTQYF
TGTGCCAGCAGCTTATATGGGCGTAACACAGATACGCAGTATTTT
>TRBJ1-1|TRBD1|few|TRBV7-6
CASSRGQGARTEAFF
TGTGCCAGCAGCCGTGGACAGGGGGCGCGGACTGAAGCTTTCTTT
>TRBJ1-5|-|-|TRBV4-1
CASSQDRTDHKPQHF
TGCGCCAGCAGCCAAGATCGGACTGATCATAAGCCCCAGCATTTT
>TRBJ1-1|TRBD1|-|TRBV10-3
CAIRRGAGQPEAFF
TGTGCCATCAGGCGAGGGGCGGGACAGCCTGAAGCTTTCTTT
>TRBJ1-1|-|-|TRBV4-1
CASSQFSTANTEAFF
TGCGCCAGCAGCCAATTCTCGACAGCGAACACTGAAGCTTTCTTT
>TRBJ2-3|-|-|TRBV5-4
CASQENTDTQYF
TGTGCCAGCCAAGAGAACACAGATACGCAGTATTTT
>TRBJ1-1|-|few|TRBV2
CASSETVRFNTEAFF
TGTGCCAGCAGTGAAACGGTCCGTTTCAACACTGAAGCTTTCTTT
>TRBJ1-2|-|once|TRBV29-1
CSVVEGGGEHLGDGYTF
TGCAGCGTAGTGGAAGGGGGAGGGGAACACTTAGGCGATGGCTACACCTTC
>TRBJ1-5|-|-|TRBV19
CASSTGNQPQHF
TGTGCCAGTAGTACAGGGAATCAGCCCCAGCATTTT
>TRBJ1-4|TRBD1|-|TRBV29-1
CSGADGTGDEKLFF
TGCAGCGGGGCCGACGGGACAGGCGATGAAAAACTGTTTTTT